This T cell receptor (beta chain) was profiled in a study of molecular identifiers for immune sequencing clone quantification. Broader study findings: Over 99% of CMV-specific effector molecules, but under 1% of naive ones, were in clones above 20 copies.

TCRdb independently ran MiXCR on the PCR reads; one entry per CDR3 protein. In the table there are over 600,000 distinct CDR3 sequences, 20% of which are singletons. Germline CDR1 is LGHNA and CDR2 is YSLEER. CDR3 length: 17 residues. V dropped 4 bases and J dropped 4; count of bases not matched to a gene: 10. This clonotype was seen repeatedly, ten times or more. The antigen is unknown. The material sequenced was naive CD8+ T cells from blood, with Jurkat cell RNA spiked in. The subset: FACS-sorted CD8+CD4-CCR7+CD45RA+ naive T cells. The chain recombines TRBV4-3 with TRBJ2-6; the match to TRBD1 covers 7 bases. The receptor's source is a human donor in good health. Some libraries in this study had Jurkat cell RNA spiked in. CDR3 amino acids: CASSPDRVLGGANVLTF. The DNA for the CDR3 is TGCGCCAGCAGCCCCGACAGGGTTCTGGGGGGGGCCAACGTCCTGACTTTC.